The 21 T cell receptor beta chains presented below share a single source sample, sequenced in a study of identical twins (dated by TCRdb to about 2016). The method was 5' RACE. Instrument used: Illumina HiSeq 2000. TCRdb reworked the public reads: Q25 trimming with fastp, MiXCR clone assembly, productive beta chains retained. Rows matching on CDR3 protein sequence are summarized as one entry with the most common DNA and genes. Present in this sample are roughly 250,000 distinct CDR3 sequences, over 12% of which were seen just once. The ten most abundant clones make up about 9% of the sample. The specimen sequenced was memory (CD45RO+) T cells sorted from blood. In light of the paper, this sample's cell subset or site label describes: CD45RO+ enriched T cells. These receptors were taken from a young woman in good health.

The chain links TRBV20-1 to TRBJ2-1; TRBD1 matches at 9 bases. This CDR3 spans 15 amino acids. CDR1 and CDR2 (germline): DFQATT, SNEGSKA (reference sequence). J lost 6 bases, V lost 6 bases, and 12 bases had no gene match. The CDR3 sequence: CSALGPGQGPNEQFF. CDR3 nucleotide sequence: TGCAGTGCCCTAGGTCCGGGACAGGGTCCCAATGAGCAGTTCTTC.

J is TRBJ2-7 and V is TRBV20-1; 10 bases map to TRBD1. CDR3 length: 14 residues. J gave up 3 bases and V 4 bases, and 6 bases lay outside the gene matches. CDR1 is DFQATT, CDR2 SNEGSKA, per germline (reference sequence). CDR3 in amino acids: CSAIGGQGIYEQYF. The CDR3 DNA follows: TGCAGTGCTATAGGGGGACAGGGGATCTACGAGCAGTACTTC.

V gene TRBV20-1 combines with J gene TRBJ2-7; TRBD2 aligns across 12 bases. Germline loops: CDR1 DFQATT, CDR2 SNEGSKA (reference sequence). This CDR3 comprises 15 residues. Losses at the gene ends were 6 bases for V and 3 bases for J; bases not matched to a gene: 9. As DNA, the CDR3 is TGCAGTGCCTGGACTAGCGGGACCTCAAACTACGAGCAGTACTTC. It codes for CSAWTSGTSNYEQYF.

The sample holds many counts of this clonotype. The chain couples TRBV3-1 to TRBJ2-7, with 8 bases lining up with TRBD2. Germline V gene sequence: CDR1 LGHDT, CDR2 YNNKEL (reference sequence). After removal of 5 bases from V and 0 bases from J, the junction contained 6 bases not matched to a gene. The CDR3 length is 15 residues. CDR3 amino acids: CASSFQLAVSYEQYF. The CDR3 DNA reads TGTGCCAGCAGCTTCCAACTAGCGGTCTCCTACGAGCAGTACTTC.

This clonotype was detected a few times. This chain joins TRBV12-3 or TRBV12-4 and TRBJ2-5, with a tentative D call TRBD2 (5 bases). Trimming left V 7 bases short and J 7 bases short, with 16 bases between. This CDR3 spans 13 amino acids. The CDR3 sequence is CASKPPSGATQYF. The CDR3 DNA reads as TGTGCCAGCAAACCCCCGAGCGGTGCGACCCAGTACTTC.

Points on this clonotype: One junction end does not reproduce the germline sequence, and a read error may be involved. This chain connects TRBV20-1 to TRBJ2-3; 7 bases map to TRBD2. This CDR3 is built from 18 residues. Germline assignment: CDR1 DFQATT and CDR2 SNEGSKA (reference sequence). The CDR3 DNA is TGCTGTGCTATTCCCCCCCCAGGGCGGGGGTTCGACCCAGATACGCAGTATTTT. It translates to CCAIPPPGRGFDPDTQYF.

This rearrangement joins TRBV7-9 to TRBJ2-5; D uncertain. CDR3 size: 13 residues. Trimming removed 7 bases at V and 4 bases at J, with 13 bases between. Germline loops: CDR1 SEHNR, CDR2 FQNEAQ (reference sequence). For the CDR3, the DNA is TGTGCCAGCACCCGTCGTTCGTCAGAGACCCAGTACTTC. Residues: CASTRRSSETQYF.

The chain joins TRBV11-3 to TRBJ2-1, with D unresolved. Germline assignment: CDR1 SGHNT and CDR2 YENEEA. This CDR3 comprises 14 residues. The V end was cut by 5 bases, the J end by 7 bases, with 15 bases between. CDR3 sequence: CASSPWVSKNEQFF. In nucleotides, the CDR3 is TGTGCCAGCAGCCCCTGGGTATCGAAGAATGAGCAGTTCTTC.

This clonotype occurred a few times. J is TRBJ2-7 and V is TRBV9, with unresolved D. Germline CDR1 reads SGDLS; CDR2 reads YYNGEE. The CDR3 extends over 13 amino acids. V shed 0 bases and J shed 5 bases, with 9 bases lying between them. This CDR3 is CASSVGVGNEQYF. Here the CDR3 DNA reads TGTGCCAGCAGCGTAGGGGTCGGTAACGAGCAGTACTTC.

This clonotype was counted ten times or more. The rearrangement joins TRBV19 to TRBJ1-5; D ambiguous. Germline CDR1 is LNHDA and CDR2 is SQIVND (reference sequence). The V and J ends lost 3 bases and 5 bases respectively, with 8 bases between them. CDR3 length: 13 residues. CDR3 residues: CASSMGRDQPQHF. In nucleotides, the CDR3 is TGTGCCAGTAGTATGGGGAGAGATCAGCCCCAGCATTTT.

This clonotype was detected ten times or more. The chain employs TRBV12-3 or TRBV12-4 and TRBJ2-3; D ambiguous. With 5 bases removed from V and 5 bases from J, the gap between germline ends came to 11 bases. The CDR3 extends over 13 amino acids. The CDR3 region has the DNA TGTGCCAGCAGTCCCCCCTGGGGAGATACGCAGTATTTT. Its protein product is CASSPPWGDTQYF.

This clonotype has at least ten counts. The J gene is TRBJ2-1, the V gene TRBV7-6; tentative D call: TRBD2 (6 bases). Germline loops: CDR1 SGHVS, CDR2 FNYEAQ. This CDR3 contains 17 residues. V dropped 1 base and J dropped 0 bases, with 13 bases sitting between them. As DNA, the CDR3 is TGTGCCAGCAGCTTAGGGGGCGGGGATAGCTCCTACAATGAGCAGTTCTTC. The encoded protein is CASSLGGGDSSYNEQFF.

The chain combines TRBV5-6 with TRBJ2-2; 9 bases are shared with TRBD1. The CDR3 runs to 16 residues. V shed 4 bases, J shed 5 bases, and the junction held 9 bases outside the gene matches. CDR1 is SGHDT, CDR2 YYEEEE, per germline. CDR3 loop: CASSPHRDRDTGELFF. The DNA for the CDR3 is TGTGCCAGCAGCCCCCACCGGGACAGGGATACCGGGGAGCTGTTTTTT.

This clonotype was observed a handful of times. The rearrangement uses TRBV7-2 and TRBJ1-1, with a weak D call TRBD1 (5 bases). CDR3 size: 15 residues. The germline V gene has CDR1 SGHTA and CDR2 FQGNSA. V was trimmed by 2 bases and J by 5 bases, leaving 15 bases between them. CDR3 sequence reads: CASSLISGGMTEAFF. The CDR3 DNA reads TGTGCCAGCAGCTTAATAAGCGGGGGAATGACTGAAGCTTTCTTT.

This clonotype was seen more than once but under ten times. The CDR3 region has the DNA TGTGCCAGCAGTTCTGTGGGGGAACCCAAGCAGTTCTTC. This sequence encodes CASSSVGEPKQFF. The rearrangement joins TRBV25-1 to TRBJ2-1, with D possibly called TRBD1 or TRBD2 (5 bases each). The CDR3 contains 13 residues. The germline gives CDR1 MGHDK, CDR2 SYGVNS. Trimming removed 5 bases at V and 11 bases at J, with 16 bases between. The full variable domain, in which reference TRBV25-1 and TRBJ2-1 provide the parts outside the CDR3, is EADIYQTPRYLVIGTGKKITLECSQTMGHDKMYWYQQDPGMELHLIHYSYGVNSTEKGDLSSESTVSRIRTEHFPLTLESARPSHTSQYLCASSSVGEPKQFFGPGTRLTVL.

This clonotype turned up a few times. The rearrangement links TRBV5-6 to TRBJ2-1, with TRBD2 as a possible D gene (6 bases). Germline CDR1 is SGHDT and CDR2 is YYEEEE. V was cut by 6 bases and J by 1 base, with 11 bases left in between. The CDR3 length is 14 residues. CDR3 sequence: CASKRRESYNEQFF. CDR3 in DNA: TGTGCCAGCAAAAGGAGGGAGTCCTACAATGAGCAGTTCTTC.

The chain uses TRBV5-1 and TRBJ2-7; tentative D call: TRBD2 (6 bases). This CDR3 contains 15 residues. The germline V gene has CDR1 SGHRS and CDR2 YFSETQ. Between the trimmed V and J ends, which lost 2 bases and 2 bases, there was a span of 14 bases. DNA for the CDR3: TGCGCCAGCAGCTTAGCCGGGAGCATAACCTACGAGCAGTACTTC. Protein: CASSLAGSITYEQYF.

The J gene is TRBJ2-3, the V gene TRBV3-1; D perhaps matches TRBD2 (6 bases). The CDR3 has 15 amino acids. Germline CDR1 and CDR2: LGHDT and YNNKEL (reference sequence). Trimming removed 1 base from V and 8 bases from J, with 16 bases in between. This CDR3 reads CASSQGLGGVGTQYF. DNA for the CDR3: TGTGCCAGCAGCCAAGGATTGGGGGGTGTCGGTACGCAGTATTTT.

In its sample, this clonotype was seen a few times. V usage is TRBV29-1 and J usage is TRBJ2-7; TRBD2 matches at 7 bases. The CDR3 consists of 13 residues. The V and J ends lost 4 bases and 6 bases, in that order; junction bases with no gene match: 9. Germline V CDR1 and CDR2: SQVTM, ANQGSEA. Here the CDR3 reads CSVGEGLRSEQYF. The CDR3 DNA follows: TGCAGCGTTGGGGAGGGGTTGAGGAGCGAGCAGTACTTC.

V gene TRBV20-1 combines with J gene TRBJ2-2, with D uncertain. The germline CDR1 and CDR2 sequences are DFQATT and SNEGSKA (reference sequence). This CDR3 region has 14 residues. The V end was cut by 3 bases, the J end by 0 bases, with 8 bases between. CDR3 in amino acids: CSASHPSNTGELFF. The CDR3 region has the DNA TGCAGTGCTAGCCACCCTTCGAACACCGGGGAGCTGTTTTTT.

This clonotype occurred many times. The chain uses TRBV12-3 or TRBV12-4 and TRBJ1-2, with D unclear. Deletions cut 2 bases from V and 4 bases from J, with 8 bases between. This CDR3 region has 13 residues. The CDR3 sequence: CASSLNLAYGYTF. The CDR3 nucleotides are TGTGCCAGCAGTTTAAATTTGGCCTATGGCTACACCTTC.